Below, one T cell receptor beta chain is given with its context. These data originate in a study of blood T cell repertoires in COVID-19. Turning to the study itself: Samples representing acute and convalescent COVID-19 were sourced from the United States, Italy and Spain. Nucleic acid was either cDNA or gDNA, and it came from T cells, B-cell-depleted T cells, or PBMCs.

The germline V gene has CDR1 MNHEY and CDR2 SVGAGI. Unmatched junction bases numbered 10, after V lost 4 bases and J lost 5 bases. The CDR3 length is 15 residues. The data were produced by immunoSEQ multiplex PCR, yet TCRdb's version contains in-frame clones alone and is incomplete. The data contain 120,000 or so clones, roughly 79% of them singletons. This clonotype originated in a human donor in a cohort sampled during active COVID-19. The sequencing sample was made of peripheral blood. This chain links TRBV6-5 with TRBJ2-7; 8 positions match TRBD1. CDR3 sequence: CASSSNRDRSHEQYF. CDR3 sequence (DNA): TGTGCCAGCAGTTCCAACCGGGACAGGTCCCACGAGCAGTACTTC.